The 10 T cell receptor beta chains given below trace back to one sample, sequenced in a study of control samples from healthy donors and cancer patients. The protocol was immunoSEQ multiplex PCR, while the TCRdb copy is restricted to in-frame clones and leaves out a portion. In the table there are approximately 20,000 clones, around four fifths of which are singletons. The sequenced material came from PBMCs. The receptors derive from a woman between 65 and 79 years old with lung cancer.

The chain carries TRBV6-2 or TRBV6-3 and TRBJ2-1; 14 nucleotides line up with TRBD2. The CDR3 sequence is 16 residues long. V shed 2 bases and J 6 bases; nucleotides not matched to a gene: 3. CDR1 is MNHEY, CDR2 SVGEGT, per germline. CDR3 sequence: CASSYRLAGGPNEQFF. The CDR3 DNA reads as TGTGCCAGCAGTTACAGACTAGCGGGAGGGCCCAATGAGCAGTTCTTC.

V is TRBV24-1 and J is TRBJ2-3; no reliable D call. V lost 4 bases, J lost 2 bases, and 3 bases lay in between. Germline CDR1 reads KGHDR; CDR2 reads SFDVKD. This CDR3 region has 12 residues. CDR3 nucleotide sequence: TGTGCCACCAGTGAGCCCACAGATACGCAGTATTTT. Its translation is CATSEPTDTQYF.

This clone was counted only a few times. The chain combines TRBV9 with TRBJ1-6, with D maybe TRBD1 (5 bases). The CDR3 loop spans 15 amino acids. Germline V lookup: CDR1 SGDLS, CDR2 YYNGEE. Trimming removed 0 bases from V and 7 bases from J, with 11 bases in between. CDR3 amino acids: CASSVGGRENSPLHF. The CDR3 region has the DNA TGTGCCAGCAGCGTAGGGGGCAGGGAGAATTCACCCCTCCACTTT.

The genes are TRBV28 and TRBJ2-1; 11 nucleotides match TRBD1. This CDR3 region has 18 residues. Germline CDR1 and CDR2: MDHEN and SYDVKM. V was clipped by 5 bases and J by 8 bases; unmatched bases: 17. The CDR3 region is CASSPPNLGQGVWDEQFF. The CDR3 coding sequence is TGTGCCAGCAGTCCTCCAAACCTGGGACAGGGGGTTTGGGATGAGCAGTTCTTC.

This chain uses TRBV28 with TRBJ1-2, with 7 bases fitting TRBD1. The CDR3 extends over 14 amino acids. J lost 3 bases, V lost 6 bases, and 7 bases had no gene match. Germline V gene lookup returns CDR1 MDHEN and CDR2 SYDVKM. CDR3 residues: CASSPGQAYYGYTF. As DNA, the CDR3 is TGTGCCAGCAGCCCCGGACAGGCCTACTATGGCTACACCTTC.

The chain carries TRBV28 and TRBJ1-1, with a weak D call TRBD1 (5 bases). V gave up 3 bases and J gave up 1 base, with 12 bases separating them. Germline-derived CDR1 and CDR2 are MDHEN and SYDVKM. The CDR3 sequence is 15 residues long. The CDR3 protein is CASSLALRGNTEAFF. DNA for the CDR3: TGTGCCAGCAGTTTGGCCTTAAGGGGGAACACTGAAGCTTTCTTT.

V usage is TRBV5-6 and J usage is TRBJ1-1; D not certain. Trimming took off 0 bases at V and 5 bases at J, with 8 bases between the two ends. Germline V gene data show CDR1 as SGHDT and CDR2 as YYEEEE. The CDR3 is made up of 13 amino acids. CDR3 DNA: TGTGCCAGCAGCTTGGGGACGGGGACTGAAGCTTTCTTT. Translated: CASSLGTGTEAFF.

This CDR3 reads CASSPGEGKETQYF. The CDR3 DNA reads as TGTGCCAGCAGCCCGGGGGAGGGGAAAGAGACCCAGTACTTC. This chain uses TRBV5-4 with TRBJ2-5, with TRBD2 identical over 7 bases. This CDR3 region has 14 residues. Germline CDR1 is SGHNT and CDR2 is YYREEE (reference sequence). V gave up 4 bases and J gave up 3 bases; unmatched junction bases: 6.

The CDR3 DNA follows: TGCAGTGCTAGTAGTCCCCAGGGGCAAGAGACCCAGTACTTC. It specifies CSASSPQGQETQYF. The chain carries TRBV20-1 and TRBJ2-5, with D tentatively TRBD1 (6 bases). Trimming stripped 3 bases from V and 2 bases from J, with 13 bases between. The germline gives CDR1 DFQATT, CDR2 SNEGSKA (reference sequence). The CDR3 consists of 14 residues.

This rearrangement joins TRBV7-9 to TRBJ1-1; TRBD1 aligns across 7 bases. Germline V gene data show CDR1 as SEHNR and CDR2 as FQNEAQ (reference sequence). V lost 5 bases to trimming and J lost 6 bases; unmatched junction nucleotides: 3. The CDR3 length is 12 residues. CDR3 DNA: TGTGCCAGCAGCCCTGGACAGGCTGAAGCTTTCTTT. Its translation: CASSPGQAEAFF.